This paragraph reports one T cell receptor (beta chain). No antigen is known for it. This sample was taken from a study of long-term antiretroviral therapy in people with HIV. At the survey level, the v3.0 immunoSEQ assay was run. TCRdb's copy holds only in-frame clones and misses some; the assay was immunoSEQ multiplex PCR. The sample has around 34,000 clones, around 74% seen once. The CDR3 totals 13 residues. Germline loops: CDR1 SGHTA, CDR2 FQGNSA. The V end lost 2 bases, the J end lost 2 bases, and 6 bases lay between the germline ends. None of the participants with HIV were treated outside the United States. Study-level points and caveats: The clones with expansion before ART were dominant in the repertoire at all time points.

The sequencing used unsorted PBMCs, collected 3 years after starting antiretroviral therapy. This clonotype was sampled from a man aged 45-65 years with HIV. V and J are TRBV7-2 and TRBJ2-5; no reliable D call. The CDR3 DNA sequence: TGTGCCAGCAGCTTAATCAGACAAGAGACCCAGTACTTC. It encodes CASSLIRQETQYF.